This paragraph reports one T cell receptor beta chain. This clone came up a few times. What this receptor recognizes is not known. Base quality data are lacking; no much larger clone is found one base away. Libraries came from the immunoSEQ multiplex PCR assay. The multiplex PCR relied on a mix of 60 forward primers for TCR Vbeta segments and 13 reverse primers for TCR Jbeta segments. Amplification of the CDR3 region of rearranged TCR beta genes was performed with a multiplex PCR assay on genomic DNA. On the Illumina HiSeq System, the amplified TCR beta libraries were sequenced as 87-base-pair reads. The published analysis was carried out like this. A later analysis tallied some 79 million unique TCR beta chains across the 666 repertoires, and around 12 million of those chains were shared by two or more donors. To remove PCR and sequencing errors, raw reads were error-corrected and collapsed into unique sequences using a nearest-neighbor algorithm that merged closely related sequences. Alignment of CDR3 sequences to IMGT reference sequences was used to assign V, D and J gene segments. For a sequence to be retained, a match of at least six nucleotides to both a V gene segment and a J gene segment was required. A rearrangement counted as productive if the CDR3 had no stop codons and remained in frame with V and J, and every other rearrangement counted as non-productive. Following IMGT convention, CDR3 was defined as the stretch from the second conserved V-encoded cysteine up to the conserved J-encoded phenylalanine. Sequences without an unambiguous match to a single V gene segment were excluded from the earlier analysis of 500 to 700 of the donors. An earlier analysis of 587 of the donors classified V segments as functional when productive rearrangements were above 56.7% and as segregating when the standard deviation between donors was above 5%. A statistical classification framework was developed to diagnose cytomegalovirus status using the catalog of TCR beta chain sequences. A later analysis assigned V and J genes by comparing TCR nucleotide sequences with IMGT/GENE-DB human TR gene sequences. The TCRdist pipeline was used in a later analysis to assign CDR3 sequences and most-parsimonious VDJ recombination scenarios. In a later analysis, every TCR beta chain was defined by the combination of its CDR3 amino acid sequence and its V-gene family, and reads without a unique V-gene family were dropped. As a way to deal with suspected cross-contamination and a sequencing artifact, a later analysis dropped 592 nucleotide sequences that were highly shared and had low generation probability. In a later analysis, a clonal expansion index was calculated for each public chain from normalized within-repertoire ranks of inferred template counts. Generation probabilities in a later analysis came from a VDJ recombination model fitted to out-of-frame rearrangements, and those results were checked against IGoR. In a later analysis, TCR-TCR, TCR-HLA and TCR-CMV co-occurrence was scored with hypergeometric tests, and a repertoire-size bias correction was applied to TCR pairs. In a later analysis, false discovery rates were estimated by permuting HLA or CMV assignments 20 times. In a later analysis, co-occurring TCRs were grouped using DBSCAN, and TCRdist sequence similarity was added for clustering within HLA-allele-positive subsets. Repertoires with fewer than 30,000 or more than 120,000 public chains, plus five repertoires with anomalous nucleotide sharing, were excluded from co-occurrence clustering. In its TCRdb copy, this immuneACCESS table keeps in-frame sequences only and misses some clones. Where compared with another copy, unresolved V genes explain less than half of these, and the others have no known cause. V, J and clone size are those of that table, while D and trimming were read from the DNA. The sample table shows 180,000 or so clones, and just under 80% are seen once. Approximately 2.1% of the sample belongs to the ten largest clones.

The entry originates in a study of cytomegalovirus exposure and HLA in healthy donors (dated by TCRdb to about 2017). Context from the whole study: An earlier analysis of several hundred of the donors reported under 300 Gb of sequence data and roughly 120 million unique TCR beta sequences obtained from roughly 180 million T cells. An early release that covered about 600 HLA-typed donors contained about 300 gigabases of sequencing data and about 93 million unique TCR sequences. Of the 300 to 450 genotyped donors, 81% fell in the genetic ancestry cluster associated with self-reported Caucasian donors. The study was designed to test whether signatures of past pathogen exposure could be identified by cataloging public T cell receptors. The study profiled the T cell repertoires of 500 to 800 subjects by immunosequencing and related them to cytomegalovirus serostatus. A separate validation cohort of approximately 130 different subjects was used in addition to the approximately 700-subject first cohort. To predict cytomegalovirus infection status, the study brought together high-throughput TCR immunosequencing, statistical association of individual TCRs with disease status, and machine learning. A later analysis re-analyzed previously published TCR beta repertoires from 666 donors and added high-resolution HLA genotyping to study TCR occurrence patterns. Rather than using new phenotypic data, the later analysis identified candidate immune exposures from TCR beta sequences and from how often those sequences occurred across donors. An earlier analysis of several hundred of the donors used high-throughput TCR beta sequencing to judge whether each TCR beta V gene segment behaved as functional or pseudogenic. Donor age, sex, ethnicity and CMV serostatus were collected together with the repertoire data. A later genetic analysis used genome-wide SNP genotypes for about 60% of the roughly 700 donors, treating that subset as a discovery cohort. All discovery cohort repertoires had been generated on a single sequencing platform. HLA typing covered class I and class II loci at four-digit resolution. Typing coverage varied by locus: about 620-630 donors for A, B, C, DRB1 and DQB1; roughly 500 for DQA1; about 590 for DPA1; some 470 for DPB1. Five DR-DQ haplotypes were treated as single units for association and clustering because of strong linkage in the cohort. Among 300 to 450 genotyped donors of the cohort, an average of around 240,000 unique TCR beta nucleotide sequences were sequenced per donor, approximately 20% of them non-productive.

Overall study results and their limits: Correlated functional status among segregating V segments might be attributable to linkage disequilibrium, but an unknown experimental factor could not be ruled out. CMV serostatus was the only immune exposure information available for the cohort. A few of the identified cytomegalovirus-associated TCR beta chains were confirmed in vitro to be specific for cytomegalovirus antigens. Compared with equally common non-associated chains, HLA-associated TCR beta chains in a later analysis were more clonally expanded and had lower generation probabilities. A later analysis reported that several top co-occurrence clusters appeared linked to parvovirus B19, influenza, CMV and Epstein-Barr virus. In a later analysis, TCR association rates were found to vary across HLA loci, with the most associated TCRs seen for DRB1 alleles and the fewest for HLA-C alleles. A later genetic analysis associated a missense DCLRE1C variant with V-gene and J-gene trimming of TCR beta chains, and an independent cohort replicated the association. A cluster of highly shared sequence variants was judged likely to represent a technical artifact of the sequencing pipeline. A further reported finding was that TCR beta sequences accurately predicted the HLA-A and HLA-B alleles for most subjects in the first cohort. In a later genetic analysis, fewer N-insertions in productive TCRs were reported among donors in an Asian-associated ancestry cluster than the roughly 710-donor mean. A later analysis found that most CMV-associated TCR beta chains appeared HLA-restricted, with HLA associations seemingly driven largely by CMV exposure. Because the 87-base-pair reads could not distinguish some IMGT-functional V segments, including TRBV6-2 and TRBV6-3, those segments were excluded. The cohort was sequenced for TCR beta chains only, and without alpha or paired-chain data the features that could be detected were limited. The authors suggested that the approach could potentially be generalized to other disease states and immunological phenotypes. HLA typing was unavailable for some donors at each locus, so association tests used only the typed subset. Assigning TCR associations to individual alleles was difficult when HLA alleles, especially DR and DQ, strongly co-occurred. A total of roughly 160 TCR beta chains were listed by the study as associated with cytomegalovirus. Because counts were too low, about 17 rarely observed V segments, including chromosome 9 orphons, were excluded from the earlier analysis of 587 of the donors. In an earlier analysis of some 550 of the donors, most TCR beta V segments were observed in productive rearrangements about 87% or about 30% of the time, broadly matching IMGT annotations. Across donors, most TCR sequences were observed very rarely, whereas some public TCRs were present in many individuals. Roughly uniform sequencing depth across donors was assumed in presence/absence analyses, although this assumption may not hold. At a false discovery rate of 0.05, a later analysis linked 15,000 to 20,000 TCR beta sequences to specific HLA alleles. In both the original and validation cohorts, the classifier was reported to diagnose cytomegalovirus status with high specificity and sensitivity.

Measured from the cysteine to the phenylalanine, the CDR3 is 14 residues long. Just CDR3 DNA is preserved here, 42 bases in frame from base 1. The junction carries 16 bases between V and J, which are trimmed by 5 bases and 5 bases respectively. CDR1 and CDR2 are read off the germline V gene as KGHSH and LQKENI. The cohort comprised some 700 healthy bone marrow donors. At the time of sampling, all cohort members were nominally healthy, though unrecorded immune exposures were likely present. The donor tested CMV seronegative, placing the donor among the 300 to 400 seronegative members of the cohort. A peripheral blood sample was provided by each donor, and peripheral blood mononuclear cells were used for TCR beta sequencing. The Qiagen DNeasy Blood Extraction Kit was used to extract genomic DNA from the blood cell samples.

What was sequenced was PBMCs. This sequence was found in a woman aged 25 to 45 in good health and CMV-seronegative. The sequence links TRBV18 to TRBJ2-7; the D gene is perhaps TRBD1, from 6 matching bases. The nucleotide sequence reads as follows: TGTGCCAGCTCATCCTCCGACAGGTCCAACGAGCAGTACTTC. It specifies CASSSSDRSNEQYF.